Listed below are T cell receptor beta chains from one sample, sequenced in a study of T cells after yellow fever vaccination. Via MiXCR, TCRdb re-called the 5' RACE reads, giving one row per CDR3 protein. The data contain 450,000 to 550,000 distinct CDR3 sequences, 21% of them singletons. Sequencing was performed on PBMCs, taken approximately 20 days after the first yellow fever vaccination. The receptors shown here come from a man aged 18 to 35 who received the YFV17D yellow fever vaccine. The CDR3 runs from the conserved cysteine through the conserved F or W. The D gene is left open where the match is weak. A clone size is listed for some rows: how often the clone was seen (once, few, many), or a class if it is expanded.

>TRBV7-9|.|TRBJ1-5|few
CASSLGLGDQPQHF
TGTGCCAGCAGCTTAGGGTTGGGGGATCAGCCCCAGCATTTT
>TRBV29-1|TRBD2|TRBJ2-1|many
CSVSSGGYEQFF
TGCAGCGTCTCTAGCGGGGGCTATGAGCAGTTCTTC
>TRBV24-1|.|TRBJ1-6|.
CATSEQTNSPLHF
TGTGCCACCAGTGAACAGACTAATTCACCCCTCCACTTT
>TRBV7-2|TRBD1|TRBJ1-1|.
CASSLTPGTGYEAFF
TGTGCCAGCAGCTTGACCCCCGGGACAGGATATGAAGCTTTCTTT
>TRBV27|.|TRBJ2-2|.
CASGKQANTGELFF
TGTGCCAGTGGGAAACAAGCGAACACCGGGGAGCTGTTTTTT
>TRBV20-1|TRBD2|TRBJ2-5|.
CSARPRLAAYQETQYF
TGCAGTGCTAGACCACGACTAGCGGCCTACCAAGAGACCCAGTACTTC
>TRBV12-3/TRBV12-4|TRBD2|TRBJ2-3|few
CASSRRDYSPDTQYF
TGTGCCAGCAGTCGTCGGGACTACAGCCCAGATACGCAGTATTTT
>TRBV14|.|TRBJ1-1|.
CASSQGGLKNTEAFF
TGTGCCAGCAGCCAAGGGGGGTTGAAGAACACTGAAGCTTTCTTT
>TRBV9|TRBD2|TRBJ2-5|few
CASSSTSAETQYF
TGTGCCAGCAGCTCCACTAGCGCTGAGACCCAGTACTTC
>TRBV20-1|.|TRBJ2-5|few
CSARGYDPTQYF
TGCAGTGCTAGAGGATATGACCCCACCCAGTACTTC
>TRBV5-6|.|TRBJ1-2|.
CASSFNYPANYGYTF
TGTGCCAGCAGCTTTAATTATCCGGCTAACTATGGCTACACCTTC
>TRBV5-1|.|TRBJ2-1|.
CASSAGIAYNEQFF
TGCGCCAGCAGCGCGGGGATTGCATACAATGAGCAGTTCTTC
>TRBV7-2|.|TRBJ1-2|.
CASSLNTYGYTF
TGTGCCAGCAGCTTGAATACGTATGGCTACACCTTC
>TRBV29-1|.|TRBJ2-1|few
CSVETGNEQFF
TGCAGCGTTGAGACTGGCAATGAGCAGTTCTTC
>TRBV30|.|TRBJ1-6|few
CAWSVGDYNSPLHF
TGTGCCTGGAGTGTGGGGGACTATAATTCACCCCTCCACTTT
>TRBV2|TRBD2|TRBJ2-4|few
CASTGLAGPAGDIQYF
TGTGCCAGCACGGGACTAGCGGGCCCTGCGGGGGACATTCAGTACTTC
>TRBV7-2|TRBD1|TRBJ1-5|few
CASSSGTGLNQPQHF
TGTGCCAGCAGCTCCGGGACAGGGCTCAATCAGCCCCAGCATTTT
>TRBV5-4|.|TRBJ2-1|.
CASSFSAAMGNEQFF
TGTGCCAGCAGCTTCTCCGCAGCTATGGGCAATGAGCAGTTCTTC
>TRBV20-1|TRBD1|TRBJ1-4|few
CSANDRATNEKLFF
TGCAGTGCTAACGACAGGGCAACTAATGAAAAACTGTTTTTT
>TRBV11-1|TRBD2|TRBJ2-1|.
CASSGRAGVEQFF
TGTGCCAGCAGTGGTAGAGCGGGGGTTGAGCAGTTCTTC
>TRBV6-1|.|TRBJ1-1|few
CASSAMTGAEAFF
TGTGCCAGCAGTGCAATGACGGGGGCTGAAGCTTTCTTT
>TRBV5-6|.|TRBJ1-5|.
CASSLLSSNQPQHF
TGTGCCAGCAGCCTCCTTTCCTCCAATCAGCCCCAGCATTTT
>TRBV15|.|TRBJ2-2|.
CATNKGVNTGELFF
TGTGCCACCAATAAGGGGGTGAACACCGGGGAGCTGTTTTTT
>TRBV30|.|TRBJ2-7|few
CAWSVGNLYEQYF
TGTGCCTGGAGTGTAGGGAATCTCTACGAGCAGTACTTC
>TRBV5-6|.|TRBJ1-1|.
CASSLNGGGASTEAFF
TGTGCCAGCAGCCTAAACGGTGGGGGCGCATCCACTGAAGCTTTCTTT
>TRBV10-3|.|TRBJ2-3|.
CAISASLGDTQYF
TGTGCCATCAGCGCCTCATTAGGAGATACGCAGTATTTT
>TRBV7-2|TRBD1|TRBJ1-1|few
CASSPPGQENTEAFF
TGTGCCAGCAGCCCCCCGGGACAGGAGAACACTGAAGCTTTCTTT
>TRBV12-3/TRBV12-4|.|TRBJ2-5|.
CASSLGDQETQYF
TGTGCCAGCAGTTTAGGGGACCAAGAGACCCAGTACTTC
>TRBV5-5|.|TRBJ2-3|.
CASSFGVGWSTDTQYF
TGTGCCAGCAGCTTCGGCGTCGGGTGGAGCACAGATACGCAGTATTTT
>TRBV5-1|.|TRBJ1-2|few
CASTTASGYTF
TGCGCCAGCACGACGGCCTCAGGCTACACCTTC
>TRBV5-1|.|TRBJ1-2|.
CASSPGETNYGYTF
TGCGCCAGCAGTCCAGGGGAGACCAACTATGGCTACACCTTC
>TRBV10-2|.|TRBJ2-1|.
CASKGTPSSYNEQFF
TGCGCCAGCAAGGGTACGCCTAGCTCCTACAATGAGCAGTTCTTC
>TRBV5-1|TRBD1|TRBJ2-1|few
CASSFRDRNNEQFF
TGCGCCAGCAGCTTTCGGGACAGGAACAATGAGCAGTTCTTC
>TRBV13|.|TRBJ1-1|.
CASSLGGNQNTEAFF
TGTGCCAGCAGCTTAGGAGGAAATCAGAACACTGAAGCTTTCTTT
>TRBV2|TRBD1|TRBJ2-7|few
CASSVGSGTGGYEQYF
TGTGCCAGCAGTGTAGGAAGTGGGACAGGGGGCTACGAGCAGTACTTC
>TRBV5-2|.|TRBJ2-3|.
CASRRGGGAILTDTQYF
TGTGCCAGCAGACGGGGCGGGGGGGCCATTTTAACAGATACGCAGTATTTT